The T cell receptor (beta chain) under discussion was sequenced for a study of long-term antiretroviral therapy in people with HIV. At survey level, the immunoSEQ assay was run in its v3.0 version. Using immunoSEQ multiplex PCR, the repertoire was profiled, and TCRdb retains in-frame clones only, with some absent. In the table there are about 19,000 clones, approximately 82% of which are singletons. Losses at the gene ends were 4 bases for V and 5 bases for J; bases not matched to a gene: 23. The CDR3 extends over 20 amino acids. Germline V CDR1 and CDR2: MNHEY, SMNVEV (reference sequence). The rearrangement joins TRBV27 to TRBJ2-1; 7 bases agree with TRBD2. The clonotype was recovered from a woman aged 50 to 60 with HIV. This specimen consisted of unsorted PBMCs, obtained 0.5 years before starting antiretroviral therapy. This CDR3 is CASSSPTLPAGPNRNNEQFF. The CDR3 coding sequence is TGTGCCAGCAGTTCTCCCACCCTACCAGCGGGGCCCAACCGGAACAATGAGCAGTTCTTC.